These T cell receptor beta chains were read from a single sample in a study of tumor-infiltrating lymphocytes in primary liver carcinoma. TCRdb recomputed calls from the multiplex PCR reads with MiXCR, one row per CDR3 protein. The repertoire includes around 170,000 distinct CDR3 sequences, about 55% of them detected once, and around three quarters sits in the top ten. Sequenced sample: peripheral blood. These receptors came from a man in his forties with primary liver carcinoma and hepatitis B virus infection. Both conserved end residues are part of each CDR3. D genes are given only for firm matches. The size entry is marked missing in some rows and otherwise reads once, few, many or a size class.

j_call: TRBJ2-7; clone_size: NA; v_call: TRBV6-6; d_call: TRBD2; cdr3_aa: CASNPERLAARSSYEQYF; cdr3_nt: TGTGCCAGCAATCCTGAAAGACTAGCGGCCCGGAGCTCCTACGAGCAGTACTTC
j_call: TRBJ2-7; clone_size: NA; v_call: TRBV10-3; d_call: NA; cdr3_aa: CTISATGPGYEQYF; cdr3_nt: TGTACCATCAGTGCGACCGGACCGGGCTACGAGCAGTACTTC
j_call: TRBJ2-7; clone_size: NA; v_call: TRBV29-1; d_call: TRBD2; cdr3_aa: CSVLGTSGSSYERYF; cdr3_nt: TGCAGCGTTCTGGGGACTAGCGGGAGCTCCTACGAGCGGTACTTC
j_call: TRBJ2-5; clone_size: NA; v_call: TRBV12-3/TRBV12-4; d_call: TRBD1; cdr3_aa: CASSATGTGGFQETQYF; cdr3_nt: TGTGCCAGCAGTGCGACCGGGACAGGGGGCTTTCAAGAGACCCAGTACTTC
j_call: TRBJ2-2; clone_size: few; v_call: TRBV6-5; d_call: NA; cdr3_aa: CASSQGGGELFF; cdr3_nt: TGTGCCAGCAGTCAAGGGGGCGGGGAGCTGTTTTTT
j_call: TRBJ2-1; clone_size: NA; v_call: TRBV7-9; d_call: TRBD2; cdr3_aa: CASSQAAGVDNEQFF; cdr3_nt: TGTGCCAGCAGCCAAGCCGCGGGAGTGGACAATGAGCAGTTCTTC
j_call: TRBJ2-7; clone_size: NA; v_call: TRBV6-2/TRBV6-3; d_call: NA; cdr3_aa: CANSYNYEQYF; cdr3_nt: TGTGCCAACAGTTACAACTACGAGCAGTACTTC
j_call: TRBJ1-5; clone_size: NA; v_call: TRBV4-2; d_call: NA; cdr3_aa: CASSNNSDSDQPQHF; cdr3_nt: TGTGCCAGCAGCAACAACAGTGATAGCGATCAGCCCCAGCATTTT
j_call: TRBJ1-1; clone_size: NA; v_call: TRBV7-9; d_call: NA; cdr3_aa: CVSSRSLWTEAFF; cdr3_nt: TGTGTCAGCAGCCGGTCCCTGTGGACTGAAGCTTTCTTT
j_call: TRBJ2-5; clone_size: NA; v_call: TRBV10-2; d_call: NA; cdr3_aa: CASRESGQETQYF; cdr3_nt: TGCGCCAGCAGGGAATCTGGTCAAGAGACCCAGTACTTC
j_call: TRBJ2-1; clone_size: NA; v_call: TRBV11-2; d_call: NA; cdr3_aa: CASSLTRPAYELFF; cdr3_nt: TGTGCCAGCAGCCTCACTCGACCCGCCTATGAGCTGTTCTTC
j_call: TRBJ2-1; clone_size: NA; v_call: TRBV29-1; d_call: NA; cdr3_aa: CSVEDSNRNSNEQFF; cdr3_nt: TGCAGCGTTGAGGATTCCAACCGAAACTCCAATGAGCAGTTCTTC
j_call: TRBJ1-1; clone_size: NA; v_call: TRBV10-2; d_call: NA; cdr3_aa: CASSAGRLNTEVFF; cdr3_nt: TGCGCCAGTAGTGCCGGGCGGCTGAACACTGAAGTTTTCTTT
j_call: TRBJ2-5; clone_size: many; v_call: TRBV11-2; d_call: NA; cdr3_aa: CASSLVGPLKGETQYF; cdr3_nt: TGTGCCAGCAGCTTAGTTGGGCCCCTAAAGGGAGAGACCCAGTACTTC
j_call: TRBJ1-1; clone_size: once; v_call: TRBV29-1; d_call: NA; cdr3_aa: CSVGVLLTGFLNTEAFF; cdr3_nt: TGCAGCGTTGGTGTTCTCTTGACAGGCTTTCTGAACACTGAAGCTTTCTTT
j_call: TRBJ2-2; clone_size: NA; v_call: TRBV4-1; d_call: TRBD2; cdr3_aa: CASSHWGGPTVDLFF; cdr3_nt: TGCGCCAGCAGCCATTGGGGAGGGCCAACCGTGGACCTGTTTTTT
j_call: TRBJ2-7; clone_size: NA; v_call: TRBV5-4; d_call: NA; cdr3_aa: CASSLGHGFLDEQYF; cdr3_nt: TGTGCCAGCAGCCTGGGACACGGTTTTCTAGACGAGCAGTACTTC
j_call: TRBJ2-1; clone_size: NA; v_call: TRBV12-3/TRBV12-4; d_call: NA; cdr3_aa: CASTGELGRELDEQFF; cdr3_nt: TGTGCCAGCACAGGGGAACTGGGACGGGAGCTGGATGAGCAGTTCTTC
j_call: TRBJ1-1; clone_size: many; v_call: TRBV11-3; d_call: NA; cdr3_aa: CASSLIKNTEAFF; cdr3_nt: TGTGCCAGCAGCCTAATAAAAAACACTGAAGCTTTCTTT
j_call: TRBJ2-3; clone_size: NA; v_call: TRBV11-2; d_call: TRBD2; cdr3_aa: CVSSDGGLEGTDTQYF; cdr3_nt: TGTGTCAGCAGCGATGGGGGACTAGAAGGCACAGATACGCAGTATTTT
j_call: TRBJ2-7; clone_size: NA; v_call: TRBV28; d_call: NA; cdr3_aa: CASSLSAGAKHEQYF; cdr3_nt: TGTGCCAGCAGTTTATCGGCAGGGGCGAAGCACGAGCAGTACTTC
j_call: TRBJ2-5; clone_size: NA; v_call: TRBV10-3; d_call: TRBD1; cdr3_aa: CATRGQGKETQYF; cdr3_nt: TGTGCCACCAGAGGACAGGGCAAAGAGACCCAGTACTTC
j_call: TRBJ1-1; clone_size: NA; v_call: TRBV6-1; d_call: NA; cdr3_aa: CGSSPGHKNTEAFF; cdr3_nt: TGTGGCAGCAGTCCGGGACACAAGAACACTGAAGCTTTCTTT
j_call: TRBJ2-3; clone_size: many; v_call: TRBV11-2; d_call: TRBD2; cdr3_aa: CASSRLLAGGTDTQYF; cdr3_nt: TGTGCCAGCAGCCGACTACTAGCGGGAGGCACAGATACGCAGTATTTT
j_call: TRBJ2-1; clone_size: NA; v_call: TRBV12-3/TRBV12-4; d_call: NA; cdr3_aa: CASSFRDATYNEQFF; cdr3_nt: TGTGCCAGCAGTTTCCGGGACGCTACCTACAATGAGCAGTTCTTC
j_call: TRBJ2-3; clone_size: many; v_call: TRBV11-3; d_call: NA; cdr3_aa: CASSSERDDTQYF; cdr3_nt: TGTGCCAGCAGCTCTGAGCGAGACGATACGCAGTATTTT
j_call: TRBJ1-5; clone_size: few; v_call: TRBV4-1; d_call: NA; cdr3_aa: CASSQVTSLPQHF; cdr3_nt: TGCGCCAGCAGCCAAGTCACCAGCTTACCCCAGCATTTT
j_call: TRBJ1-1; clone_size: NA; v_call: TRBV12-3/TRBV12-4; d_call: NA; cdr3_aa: CASSLADRDNTEAFF; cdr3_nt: TGTGCCAGCAGTCTTGCGGACAGAGATAACACTGAAGCTTTCTTT
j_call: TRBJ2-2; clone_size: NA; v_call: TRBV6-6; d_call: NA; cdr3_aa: CASIPGPTSDTGELFF; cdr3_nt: TGTGCCAGCATCCCCGGGCCCACTTCGGACACCGGGGAGCTGTTTTTT
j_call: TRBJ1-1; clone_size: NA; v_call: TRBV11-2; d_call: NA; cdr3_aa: CAGSPPGWGAFF; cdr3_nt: TGTGCCGGCAGCCCTCCTGGGTGGGGAGCTTTCTTT
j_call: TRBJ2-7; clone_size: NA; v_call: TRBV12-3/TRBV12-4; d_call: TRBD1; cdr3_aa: CASSKTGGDYEQYF; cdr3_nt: TGTGCCAGCAGTAAGACAGGGGGCGATTACGAGCAGTACTTC
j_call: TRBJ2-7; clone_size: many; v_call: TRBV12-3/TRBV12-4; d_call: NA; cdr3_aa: CASSLLGYEQYF; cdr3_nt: TGTGCCAGCAGCTTATTAGGGTACGAGCAGTACTTC
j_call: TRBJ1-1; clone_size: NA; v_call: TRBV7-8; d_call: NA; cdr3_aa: CASSLEGRLGAFF; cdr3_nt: TGTGCCAGCAGTTTGGAGGGCAGGTTAGGAGCTTTCTTT
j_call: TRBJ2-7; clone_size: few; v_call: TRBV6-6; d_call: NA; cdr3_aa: CASTIGQNSSQYF; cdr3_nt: TGTGCCAGCACCATCGGACAGAATAGTAGTCAGTACTTC
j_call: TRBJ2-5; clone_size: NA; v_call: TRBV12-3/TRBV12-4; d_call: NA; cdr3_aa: CASSLRQSGRETQYF; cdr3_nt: TGTGCCAGCAGTCTACGACAATCGGGGCGGGAGACCCAGTACTTC
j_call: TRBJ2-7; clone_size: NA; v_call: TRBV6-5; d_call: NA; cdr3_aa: CASSYSVSPRSYEQYF; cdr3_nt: TGTGCCAGCAGTTACTCAGTCTCTCCTCGCTCCTACGAGCAGTACTTC
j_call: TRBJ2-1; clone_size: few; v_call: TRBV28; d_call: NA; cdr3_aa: CASSPPLRRVYNEQFF; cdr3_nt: TGTGCCAGCAGTCCTCCTCTCAGGAGGGTCTACAATGAGCAGTTCTTC
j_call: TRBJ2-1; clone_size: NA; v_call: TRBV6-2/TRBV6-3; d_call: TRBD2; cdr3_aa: CTSSLRAGVSTYNEQFF; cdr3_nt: TGTACCAGCAGTTTGCGGGCGGGAGTGAGCACCTACAATGAGCAGTTCTTC
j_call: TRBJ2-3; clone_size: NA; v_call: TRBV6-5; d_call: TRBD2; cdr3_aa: CASSISGLAGGADTQYF; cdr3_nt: TGTGCCAGCAGTATCTCCGGACTAGCGGGAGGGGCAGATACGCAGTATTTT
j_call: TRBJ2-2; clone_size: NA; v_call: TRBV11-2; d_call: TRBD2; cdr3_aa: CTSSLPVIGRVAGELFF; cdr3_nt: TGTACCAGCAGCTTACCGGTGATTGGGAGGGTGGCCGGGGAGCTGTTTTTT
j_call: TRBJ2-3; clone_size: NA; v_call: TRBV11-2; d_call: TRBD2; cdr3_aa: CVSSLDGAGGTTDTQYF; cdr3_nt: TGTGTCAGCAGCTTAGACGGAGCGGGAGGGACTACAGATACGCAGTATTTT
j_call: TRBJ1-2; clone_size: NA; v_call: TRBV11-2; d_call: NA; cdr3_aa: CTSIPPPVDYGYTF; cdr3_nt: TGTACCAGTATCCCCCCCCCGGTAGACTATGGCTACACCTTC
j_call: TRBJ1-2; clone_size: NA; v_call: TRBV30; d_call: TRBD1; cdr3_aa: CAWSTQGNYGYTF; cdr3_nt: TGTGCCTGGAGCACACAGGGGAACTATGGCTACACCTTC
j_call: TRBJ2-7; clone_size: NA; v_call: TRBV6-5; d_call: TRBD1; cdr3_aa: CASISTADRGGYEQYF; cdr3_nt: TGTGCCAGCATCTCTACCGCGGACAGGGGAGGATACGAGCAGTACTTC
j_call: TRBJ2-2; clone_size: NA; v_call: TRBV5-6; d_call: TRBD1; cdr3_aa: CASSLGADRDGFF; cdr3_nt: TGTGCCAGCAGCCTTGGGGCCGACAGGGATGGGTTTTTT
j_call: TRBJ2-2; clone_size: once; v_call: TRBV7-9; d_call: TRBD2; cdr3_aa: CAGTDKREPNTGELFF; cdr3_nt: TGTGCAGGCACCGACAAGCGGGAGCCCAACACCGGGGAGCTGTTTTTT
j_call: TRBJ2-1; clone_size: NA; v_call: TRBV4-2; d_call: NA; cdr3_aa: CASSQDLASEQFF; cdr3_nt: TGTGCCAGCAGCCAAGATCTGGCGAGTGAGCAGTTCTTC
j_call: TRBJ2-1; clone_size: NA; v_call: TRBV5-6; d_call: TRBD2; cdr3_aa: CASSLSGRDYNEQFF; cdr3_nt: TGTGCCAGCAGCCTTAGCGGGAGGGACTACAATGAGCAGTTCTTC
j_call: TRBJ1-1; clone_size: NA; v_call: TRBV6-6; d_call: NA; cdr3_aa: CASSYNGRPLNTEAFF; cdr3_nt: TGTGCCAGCAGTTACAATGGGCGCCCCTTGAACACTGAAGCTTTCTTT
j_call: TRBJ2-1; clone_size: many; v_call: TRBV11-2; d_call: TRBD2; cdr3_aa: CASSYGLAGGPPTYNEQFF; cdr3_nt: TGTGCCAGCAGCTACGGACTAGCGGGAGGGCCCCCGACCTACAATGAGCAGTTCTTC
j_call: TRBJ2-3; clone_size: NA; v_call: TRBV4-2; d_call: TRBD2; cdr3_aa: CASSQGLAGGGTDTQYF; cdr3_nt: TGTGCCAGCAGCCAAGGCCTAGCGGGAGGGGGCACAGATACGCAGTATTTT
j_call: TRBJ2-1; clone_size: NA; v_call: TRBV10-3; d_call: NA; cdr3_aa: CAISESLGEQFF; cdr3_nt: TGTGCCATCAGCGAGTCTCTCGGTGAGCAGTTCTTC
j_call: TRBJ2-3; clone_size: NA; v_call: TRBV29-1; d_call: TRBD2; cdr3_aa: CSASEVRSSGRATDTQYF; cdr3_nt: TGCAGCGCGTCAGAGGTGCGGTCTAGCGGGAGGGCCACAGATACGCAGTATTTT